This T cell receptor beta chain was identified during a study of PD-1 blockade in classical Hodgkin lymphoma. As for time point: cycle 4 day 1 (C4D1), after 6 weeks of nivolumab. All patients experienced relapse after autologous stem cell transplantation, and brentuximab vedotin exposure was variable. The CDR3 is made up of 14 amino acids. CDR1 and CDR2 from the germline V gene are MNHEY and SMNVEV (reference sequence). The V end was cut by 4 bases, the J end by 1 base, with 8 bases between. The assay was immunoSEQ multiplex PCR, and TCRdb's table has in-frame clones only and misses some. The sample has tens of thousands of clones; approximately 80% are singletons.

This sequence joins TRBV27 and TRBJ1-5, with a tentative D call TRBD1 (5 bases). The sequence was collected from a human donor with classical Hodgkin lymphoma. Sequenced here: peripheral blood mononuclear cells (PBMCs), sampled before the fourth cycle of nivolumab. CDR3 protein: CASSSRGSNQPQHF. The CDR3 region has the DNA TGTGCCAGCAGTTCCCGGGGGAGCAATCAGCCCCAGCATTTT.